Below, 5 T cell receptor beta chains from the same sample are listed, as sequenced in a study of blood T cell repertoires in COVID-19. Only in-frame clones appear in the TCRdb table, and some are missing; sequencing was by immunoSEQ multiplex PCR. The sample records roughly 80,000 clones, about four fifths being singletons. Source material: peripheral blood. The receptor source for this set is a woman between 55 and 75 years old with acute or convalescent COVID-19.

The CDR3 coding sequence is TGCGCCAGCAGCCAAGAAAGCCGTCGGGGGAGCTCTGGGGCCAACGTCCTGACTTTC. Protein: CASSQESRRGSSGANVLTF. V and J are TRBV4-3 and TRBJ2-6, with a weak D call TRBD2 (6 bases). V gave up 0 bases and J gave up 0 bases, with 15 bases separating them. The CDR3 totals 19 residues. CDR1 is LGHNA, CDR2 YSLEER, per germline.

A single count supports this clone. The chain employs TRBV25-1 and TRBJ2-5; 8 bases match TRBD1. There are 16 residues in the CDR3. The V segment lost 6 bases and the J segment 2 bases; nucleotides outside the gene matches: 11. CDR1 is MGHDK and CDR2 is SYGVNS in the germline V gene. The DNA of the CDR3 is TGTGCCAGCAGCCATTTCCGGGACAGGCTTCAAGAGACCCAGTACTTC. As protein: CASSHFRDRLQETQYF.

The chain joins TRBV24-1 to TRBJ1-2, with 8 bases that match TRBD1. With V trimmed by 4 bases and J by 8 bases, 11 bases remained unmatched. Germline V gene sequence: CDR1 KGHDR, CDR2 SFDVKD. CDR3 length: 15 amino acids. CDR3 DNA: TGTGCCACCAGTGACAACAGGGGGATTACCCGCGGCTACACCTTC. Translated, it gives CATSDNRGITRGYTF.

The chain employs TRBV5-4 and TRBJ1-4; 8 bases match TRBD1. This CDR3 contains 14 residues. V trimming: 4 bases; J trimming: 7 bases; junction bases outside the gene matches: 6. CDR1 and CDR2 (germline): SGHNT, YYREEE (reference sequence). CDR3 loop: CASSAGQEVEKLFF. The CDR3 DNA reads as TGTGCCAGCAGCGCGGGACAGGAGGTTGAAAAACTGTTTTTT.

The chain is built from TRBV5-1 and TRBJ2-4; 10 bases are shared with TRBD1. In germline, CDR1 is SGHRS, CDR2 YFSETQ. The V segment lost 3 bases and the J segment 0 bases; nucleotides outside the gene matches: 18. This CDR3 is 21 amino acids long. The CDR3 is CASSWDRQGALIDLAKNIQYF. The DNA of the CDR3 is TGCGCCAGCAGCTGGGACAGACAGGGGGCGTTAATCGATCTAGCCAAAAACATTCAGTACTTC.